The 23 T cell receptor beta chains listed next were all sequenced from one sample in a study of cytomegalovirus exposure and HLA in healthy donors. The PCR employed 60 Vbeta primers together with 13 Jbeta primers. Sequenced by immunoSEQ multiplex PCR; TCRdb stores in-frame clones only, minus some. The sample contains 160,000 or so clones, approximately 76% of which appear only once. The specimen was PBMCs. Receptors originate from a man aged 55 to 69 in good health and CMV-seronegative.

V usage is TRBV9 and J usage is TRBJ2-2, with 7 positions matching TRBD2. Germline-derived CDR1 and CDR2 are SGDLS and YYNGEE. J gave up 0 bases and V 4 bases, and 6 bases lay outside the gene matches. The CDR3 runs to 16 residues. The CDR3 sequence: CASSWGGLANTGELFF. The CDR3 DNA sequence: TGTGCCAGCAGCTGGGGAGGGCTAGCGAACACCGGGGAGCTGTTTTTT.

The gene calls are TRBV2 and TRBJ1-4; tentative D call: TRBD1 (5 bases). The germline V gene has CDR1 SNHLY and CDR2 FYNNEI. V gave up 8 bases and J gave up 0 bases, with 22 bases separating them. The CDR3 is made up of 18 amino acids. This chain's CDR3 is CASDLGYRSFATNEKLFF. As DNA, the CDR3 is TGTGCCAGCGATTTGGGGTACAGGTCCTTTGCAACTAATGAAAAACTGTTTTTT.

In nucleotides, the CDR3 is TGTGCCAGCAGCCTAAAGTCCGGGGAGCTGTTTTTT. Translation gives CASSLKSGELFF. The chain employs TRBV11-3 and TRBJ2-2, with no clear D. The CDR3 runs to 12 residues. V was clipped by 5 bases and J by 6 bases, with 7 bases between them. The germline V gene has CDR1 SGHNT and CDR2 YENEEA.

This chain connects TRBV7-2 to TRBJ2-1; 9 bases are a match to TRBD2. CDR3 length equals 17 residues. J lost 4 bases, V lost 5 bases, and 12 bases had no gene match. Germline V gives CDR1 SGHTA, CDR2 FQGNSA. CDR3 DNA sequence: TGTGCCAGCAGCCCTGATTTAGCGGGAGAAGTATACAATGAGCAGTTCTTC. This encodes CASSPDLAGEVYNEQFF. Variable domain in full (rest from reference TRBV7-2 and TRBJ2-1): GAGVSQSPSNKVTEKGKDVELRCDPISGHTALYWYRQSLGQGLEFLIYFQGNSAPDKSGLPSDRFSAERTGGSVSTLTIQRTQQEDSAVYLCASSPDLAGEVYNEQFFGPGTRLTVL.

J is TRBJ2-1 and V is TRBV19; 7 nucleotides line up with TRBD1. Germline values: CDR1 LNHDA, CDR2 SQIVND (reference sequence). V trimming: 4 bases; J trimming: 3 bases; junction bases outside the gene matches: 12. This CDR3 has 17 residues. In DNA, the CDR3 is TGTGCCAGTAGTAAGCGATTTTCCGGGACAGTCTACAATGAGCAGTTCTTC. Translated, it gives CASSKRFSGTVYNEQFF.

The rearrangement uses TRBV19 and TRBJ1-4; maybe TRBD1 (6 bases). The CDR3 covers 18 residues. V was cut by 3 bases and J by 7 bases, with 24 bases left in between. Germline V gives CDR1 LNHDA, CDR2 SQIVND (reference sequence). The DNA for the CDR3 is TGTGCCAGTAGTATGAGCCCCTCGACAGGTCGTATCGGTGAAAAACTGTTTTTT. It translates to CASSMSPSTGRIGEKLFF.

The chain has TRBV11-2 and TRBJ2-2, with D possibly TRBD1 on 6 matching bases. The ends were cut back, 5 bases at V and 0 bases at J, with 7 bases in the middle. Germline values: CDR1 SGHAT, CDR2 FQNNGV. The CDR3 is 14 amino acids. CDR3 in DNA: TGTGCCAGCAGCAGGGACACGAACACCGGGGAGCTGTTTTTT. It is translated as CASSRDTNTGELFF. Using reference TRBV11-2 and TRBJ2-2 for the parts outside the CDR3, the full variable domain is EAGVAQSPRYKIIEKRQSVAFWCNPISGHATLYWYQQILGQGPKLLIQFQNNGVVDDSQLPKDRFSAERLKGVDSTLKIQPAKLEDSAVYLCASSRDTNTGELFFGEGSRLTVL.

The V and J genes are TRBV7-7 and TRBJ2-7; tentative D call: TRBD1 (5 bases). There are 14 residues in the CDR3. The germline V gene encodes CDR1 SSHAT and CDR2 FNYEAQ (reference sequence). V gave up 5 bases and J gave up 2 bases, with 13 bases separating them. DNA for the CDR3: TGTGCCAGCAGCCCGACGGGCAGGGCCTACGAGCAGTACTTC. This encodes CASSPTGRAYEQYF.

The chain carries TRBV25-1 and TRBJ2-7; 13 positions match TRBD2. Germline CDR1 is MGHDK and CDR2 is SYGVNS. The V segment lost 4 bases and the J segment 5 bases; nucleotides outside the gene matches: 11. The CDR3 has 17 residues. CDR3 residues: CASSGVGLAGAIHEQYF. DNA of the CDR3: TGTGCCAGCAGTGGCGTTGGACTAGCGGGAGCTATCCACGAGCAGTACTTC.

The chain links TRBV14 to TRBJ2-5, with 8 bases that match TRBD2. This CDR3 contains 15 residues. Germline-derived CDR1 and CDR2 are SGHDN and FVKESK. The trim removed 2 bases at V and 2 bases at J, leaving 4 bases unmatched. CDR3 sequence: CASSQQLAAQETQYF. DNA of the CDR3: TGTGCCAGCAGCCAACAACTAGCGGCTCAAGAGACCCAGTACTTC.

The J gene is TRBJ2-3, the V gene TRBV4-2, with D perhaps matching TRBD2 (5 bases). From germline, CDR1 is LGHNA and CDR2 YNFKEQ. The CDR3 totals 18 residues. V was cut by 1 base and J by 2 bases, with 19 bases left in between. The CDR3: CASSQGVYSGTSTDTQYF. In nucleotides, the CDR3 is TGTGCCAGCAGCCAAGGGGTCTATTCGGGAACTTCCACAGATACGCAGTATTTT.

The table lists this clone with a few counts. This chain uses TRBV2 with TRBJ1-1, with 7 bases aligning to TRBD1. The CDR3 loop spans 13 amino acids. J lost 8 bases, V lost 2 bases, and 5 bases had no gene match. The germline CDR1 and CDR2 sequences are SNHLY and FYNNEI. Here the CDR3 DNA reads TGTGCCAGCAGTGAACCCGTGGGACAGGAAGCTTTCTTT. This encodes CASSEPVGQEAFF.

The rearrangement uses TRBV7-2 and TRBJ1-4; no definite D call. The CDR3 runs to 15 residues. Germline V gene data show CDR1 as SGHTA and CDR2 as FQGNSA. Trimming took off 0 bases at V and 8 bases at J, with 13 bases between the two ends. As DNA, the CDR3 is TGTGCCAGCAGCTTAGCCCGAAGAGGGAGAGAAAAACTGTTTTTT. Its protein is CASSLARRGREKLFF.

The chain couples TRBV10-3 to TRBJ1-1, with D perhaps matching TRBD1 (5 bases). The V and J ends lost 6 bases and 0 bases respectively, with 17 bases between them. Germline values: CDR1 ENHRY, CDR2 SYGVKD. The length of the CDR3 is 16 residues. The CDR3 DNA sequence: TGTGCCATCAGCGTGGGGGGGGGAGTGTTGAACACTGAAGCTTTCTTT. It codes for CAISVGGGVLNTEAFF.

The V gene is TRBV27, the J gene TRBJ2-2, with a weak D call TRBD1 (6 bases). The CDR3 extends over 16 amino acids. Trimming removed 2 bases from V and 1 base from J, with 11 bases in between. The germline V gene has CDR1 MNHEY and CDR2 SMNVEV (reference sequence). CDR3 sequence: CASSLIGTLNTGELFF. The CDR3 DNA reads TGTGCCAGCAGTTTAATCGGGACACTGAACACCGGGGAGCTGTTTTTT.

The chain carries TRBV10-3 and TRBJ1-1; D uncertain. The CDR3 consists of 14 residues. The germline V gene has CDR1 ENHRY and CDR2 SYGVKD. Between the trimmed V and J ends, which lost 9 bases and 3 bases, there was a span of 17 bases. In DNA, the CDR3 is TGTGCCATTATAATCCCACCCGAGGACACTGAAGCTTTCTTT. Translating it yields CAIIIPPEDTEAFF.

The chain carries TRBV7-9 and TRBJ1-6, with 8 nucleotides matching TRBD1. Trimming removed 5 bases from V and 8 bases from J; junction bases left unmatched: 8. CDR1 and CDR2 from the germline V gene are SEHNR and FQNEAQ (reference sequence). This CDR3 region has 15 residues. In nucleotides, the CDR3 is TGTGCCAGCAGCCCTACCGGGACAGGTTATTCACCCCTCCACTTT. It is translated as CASSPTGTGYSPLHF.

V and J are TRBV6-6 and TRBJ2-5; 14 bases map to TRBD2. V shed 6 bases and J 6 bases; nucleotides not matched to a gene: 6. The CDR3 extends over 15 amino acids. Per the germline V gene, CDR1 is MNHNY and CDR2 is SVGAGI (reference sequence). The CDR3 sequence: CASSPGTSGGQTQYF. CDR3 coding DNA: TGTGCCAGCAGCCCCGGGACTAGCGGGGGCCAGACCCAGTACTTC.

The chain carries TRBV5-4 and TRBJ2-5; D perhaps matches TRBD1 (5 bases). The J call may be incorrect, as the DNA end agrees better with TRBJ2-7. The CDR3 has 13 residues. Germline loops: CDR1 SGHNT, CDR2 YYREEE (reference sequence). CDR3 coding DNA: TGTGCCAGCAGCTTGATGGGGCCTGGCGAGCAGTACTTC. Translated: CASSLMGPGEQYF.

The rearrangement uses TRBV9 and TRBJ2-2; TRBD2 matches at 11 bases. J gave up 4 bases and V 4 bases, and 27 bases lay outside the gene matches. The CDR3 extends over 23 amino acids. CDR1 and CDR2 (germline): SGDLS, YYNGEE. The CDR3 bases are TGTGCCAGCAGCTTGGGGGGGGTCGGGAGACTAGCGGGACGGGCCACGAGCACCGGGGAGCTGTTTTTT. Translated, it gives CASSLGGVGRLAGRATSTGELFF.

This clone was detected only once. The rearrangement joins TRBV2 to TRBJ2-5; D gene uncertain. Germline values: CDR1 SNHLY, CDR2 FYNNEI. The germline V and J ends were trimmed by 3 bases and 0 bases, with 14 bases remaining between them. This CDR3 region has 16 residues. CDR3: CASSDGPQKYQETQYF. CDR3 nucleotide sequence: TGTGCCAGCAGTGATGGGCCCCAAAAGTACCAAGAGACCCAGTACTTC.

The V and J genes are TRBV4-3 and TRBJ2-3, with 7 bases matching TRBD1. Germline V gene sequence: CDR1 LGHNA, CDR2 YSLEER. Losses at the gene ends were 0 bases for V and 2 bases for J; bases not matched to a gene: 5. This CDR3 has 16 amino acids. Here the CDR3 DNA reads TGCGCCAGCAGCCAAGATATGGGACAGATCACAGATACGCAGTATTTT. Its translation: CASSQDMGQITDTQYF.

V is TRBV5-1 and J is TRBJ1-5; tentative D call: TRBD1 (5 bases). Looked up from germline, CDR1 is SGHRS and CDR2 is YFSETQ. CDR3 length equals 15 residues. Trimming took 0 bases from V and 7 from J, leaving 14 bases between them. In DNA, the CDR3 is TGCGCCAGCAGCTTGGATGGAGGGGACGGACAGCCCCAGCATTTT. Protein: CASSLDGGDGQPQHF.